The present T cell receptor (beta chain) was sequenced within a study of T cell repertoires in cytomegalovirus infection. Overall study context: As its CMV epitopes, the study selected recently identified HLA-C-restricted and well-studied HLA-B-restricted targets.

General study results and limits: Across the ex vivo response, the dominant clonotypes were HLA-C-restricted CMV-specific TCR beta clonotypes. Cumulated frequencies of public TCR beta families served to identify carriers of CMV plus the relevant HLA.

Using its own MiXCR run on the reads, TCRdb lists one record per CDR3 protein. The sample consists of some 900,000 distinct CDR3 sequences, around a third of them appearing once. In regard to this clonotype: Its antigen is as yet unknown.

The TCR sequence derives from a human donor in good health (CMV status not recorded). Some clones in this sample may be carry-over from other donors' samples. Sequencing used cultured CD8+ T cells from PBMCs, obtained from culture after CMV antigen stimulation.

The CDR3 region has the DNA TGTGCCAGCAGCCCCTTTGGGCAGGGGGCGAGGGTTAACACTGAAGCTTTCTTT. It is translated as CASSPFGQGARVNTEAFF. This sequence joins TRBV7-2 and TRBJ1-1; 8 positions match TRBD1. This CDR3 region has 18 residues. The V and J ends lost 5 bases and 2 bases, in that order; junction bases with no gene match: 16. Germline V gene data show CDR1 as SGHTA and CDR2 as FQGNSA.